These T cell receptor beta chains were read from a single sample in a study of T cell responses to AZD1222 COVID-19 vaccine. Generated by immunoSEQ multiplex PCR, the TCRdb table keeps only in-frame clones and is missing some. The sample includes 55,000 to 65,000 clones, over 75% of them seen just once. Here the sequenced sample was peripheral blood, taken on day 0 of AZD1222 vaccination. Receptors originate from an adult in good health. Each CDR3 is given with its conserved first and last residue. Fields, in order: D gene, J gene, CDR3 length, clone size, V gene, CDR3 protein, CDR3 DNA. A D gene is named only where the DNA matches it firmly. Not every row has a clone size; where given, it reads once, few, many or a size class.

. TRBJ2-2 14 . TRBV27 CASSLPSNTGELFF TGTGCCAGCAGTCTTCCCTCGAACACCGGGGAGCTGTTTTTT
. TRBJ1-6 13 . TRBV2 CASSPPTASPLHF TGTGCCAGCAGCCCCCCGACAGCTTCACCCCTCCACTTT
. TRBJ2-7 16 . TRBV4-1 CASSQDPLWGAYEQYF TGCGCCAGCAGCCAAGATCCCCTCTGGGGGGCCTACGAGCAGTACTTC
. TRBJ1-1 15 . TRBV11-3 CASSRTRGGDTEAFF TGTGCCAGCAGCCGAACCAGGGGTGGGGACACTGAAGCTTTCTTT
. TRBJ1-5 15 . TRBV5-1 CASSLAGTSNQPQHF TGCGCCAGCAGCTTGGCCGGGACAAGCAATCAGCCCCAGCATTTT
. TRBJ1-4 15 . TRBV14 CASSQLGGAFGKLFF TGTGCCAGCAGCCAGCTGGGTGGGGCCTTTGGAAAACTGTTTTTT
TRBD1 TRBJ1-2 15 . TRBV10-3 CAIGTGTLANYGYTF TGTGCCATCGGGACAGGGACGCTAGCTAACTATGGCTACACCTTC
. TRBJ1-6 16 few TRBV27 CASSLWAQPYNSPLHF TGTGCCAGCAGTTTGTGGGCTCAGCCTTATAATTCACCCCTCCACTTT
. TRBJ2-5 15 . TRBV7-3 CASSTRDGNQETQYF TGTGCCAGCAGCACCCGGGACGGGAACCAAGAGACCCAGTACTTC
. TRBJ2-7 17 . TRBV5-1 CASSLDVGTNRRYEQYF TGCGCCAGCAGCTTGGATGTCGGGACAAATAGACGATACGAGCAGTACTTC
TRBD2 TRBJ2-5 17 . TRBV9 CASSVATSGGRQETQYF TGTGCCAGCAGCGTAGCGACTAGCGGGGGGAGACAAGAGACCCAGTACTTC
TRBD1 TRBJ2-2 14 . TRBV5-4 CAIHRGLNTGELFF TGTGCCATCCACAGGGGATTGAACACCGGGGAGCTGTTTTTT
. TRBJ1-1 11 . TRBV20-1 CSAPSGVGTFF TGCAGTGCTCCCTCCGGGGTCGGGACTTTCTTT
. TRBJ1-1 14 . TRBV5-1 CASSGGRDFREAFF TGCGCCAGCAGCGGGGGCCGCGACTTCCGTGAAGCTTTCTTT
. TRBJ1-3 15 . TRBV30 CAWSPRGSSGNTIYF TGTGCCTGGAGCCCTCGGGGGTCCTCTGGAAACACCATATATTTT
. TRBJ2-7 14 . TRBV13 CASSLDRRAYEQYF TGTGCCAGCAGCTTAGATCGCAGGGCCTACGAGCAGTACTTC
. TRBJ1-2 15 few TRBV7-8 CASSLDTTLNYGYTF TGTGCCAGCAGCTTAGACACCACCCTCAACTATGGCTACACCTTC
. TRBJ1-5 14 . TRBV2 CASTPDTGNQPQHF TGTGCCAGCACCCCAGACACCGGCAATCAGCCCCAGCATTTT
. TRBJ1-2 13 . TRBV12-3/TRBV12-4 CASTPDRLYGYTF TGTGCCAGCACCCCGGACAGACTCTATGGCTACACCTTC
. TRBJ2-1 15 . TRBV18 CASSPQSGRGNEQFF TGTGCCAGCTCACCCCAATCGGGGCGGGGTAATGAGCAGTTCTTC
TRBD2 TRBJ2-2 15 once TRBV5-4 CASSPLAGPAGELFF TGTGCCAGCAGCCCCTTAGCGGGGCCGGCCGGGGAGCTGTTTTTT
TRBD2 TRBJ2-7 15 . TRBV5-1 CASSLPLSGVTEQYF TGCGCCAGCAGCTTGCCTCTTAGCGGGGTCACCGAGCAGTACTTC
TRBD1 TRBJ2-5 15 . TRBV19 CASSTTGTGSETQYF TGTGCCAGTAGTACTACCGGGACAGGGTCAGAGACCCAGTACTTC
. TRBJ1-5 15 . TRBV5-5 CASSPSSGSNQPQHF TGTGCCAGCAGCCCCTCGTCTGGGAGCAATCAGCCCCAGCATTTT
. TRBJ1-1 11 . TRBV6-1 CASIANTEAFF TGTGCCAGCATCGCCAACACTGAAGCTTTCTTT
. TRBJ2-7 11 few TRBV12-3/TRBV12-4 CASSNSYEQYF TGTGCCAGCAGTAATTCCTACGAGCAGTACTTC
. TRBJ2-7 11 . TRBV20-1 CSASALYEQYF TGCAGTGCTAGTGCCCTGTACGAGCAGTACTTC
TRBD1 TRBJ1-1 13 once TRBV30 CAWGTGRTTEAFF TGTGCCTGGGGGACAGGGAGGACCACTGAAGCTTTCTTT
. TRBJ1-1 14 . TRBV7-3 CASSLSRGLGEAFF TGTGCCAGCAGCTTAAGTCGAGGGCTCGGTGAAGCTTTCTTT